This TCR beta chain was profiled in a study of cytomegalovirus exposure and HLA in healthy donors. Findings and caveats of the study: Later analysis identified a missense DCLRE1C variant that was linked to TCR beta V- and J-gene trimming. Later analysis placed DRB1 highest and HLA-C lowest in TCR association rates, which differed by HLA locus. The classifier, whose performance was assessed in both the original and validation cohorts, reportedly diagnosed cytomegalovirus status with high specificity and sensitivity. Associated with HLA alleles at 0.05 false discovery rate in a later analysis were 15,000 to 20,000 TCR beta sequences.

CDR1 is SGHDN and CDR2 is FVKESK in the germline V gene. The V gene lost 6 bases and the J gene lost 6 bases, with 14 bases spanning the gap. The CDR3 spans 14 residues. Concerning this clone: Its antigen is not identified.

Vbeta (60) and Jbeta (13) primers were used in the PCR. The method was immunoSEQ multiplex PCR; TCRdb's version includes in-frame clones alone and lacks a portion of them. The top ten hold roughly 2.9% of the sample, which has some 150,000 clones, over 80% seen once. The sequence came from a woman aged 25 to 39 in good health and CMV-seronegative. The chain uses TRBV14 and TRBJ2-2; D call uncertain. Sequencing input: PBMCs. The CDR3 here is CASSPQVYSGELFF. CDR3 nucleotides: TGTGCCAGCAGTCCCCAGGTCTATTCCGGGGAGCTGTTTTTT.